The 9 T cell receptor beta chains listed next were all sequenced from one sample in a study of PD-L1 blockade in urothelial cancer. Time point of the sample: peripheral blood 6 weeks after treatment start. Clones were sequenced by immunoSEQ multiplex PCR, and TCRdb holds only the in-frame ones, with some missing. The table lists tens of thousands of clones, around four fifths of them singletons. The sequences come from PBMCs, collected around atezolizumab (anti-PD-L1) treatment. These receptors all stem from a man aged 70 or older with urothelial cancer.

V gene TRBV5-1 combines with J gene TRBJ2-1, with TRBD2 matching over 11 bases. Germline CDR1 is SGHRS and CDR2 is YFSETQ. CDR3 length equals 15 residues. Trimming cost V 2 bases and J 6 bases; bases outside gene matches: 4. CDR3 region: CASSFRLAGSNEQFF. The CDR3, as DNA: TGCGCCAGCAGCTTTAGACTAGCGGGGTCCAATGAGCAGTTCTTC.

This chain connects TRBV5-4 to TRBJ2-2, with 9 bases identical to TRBD2. Trimming at V came to 2 bases and at J to 7 bases, leaving 9 bases not matched to a gene. The CDR3 contains 16 residues. Looked up from germline, CDR1 is SGHNT and CDR2 is YYREEE (reference sequence). The CDR3 bases are TGTGCCAGCAGCTTCGATAGCGGGGGTAGGGTCGGGGAGCTGTTTTTT. Protein product: CASSFDSGGRVGELFF.

This clone appeared once. The chain carries TRBV29-1 and TRBJ2-3, with 8 bases aligning to TRBD2. V shed 7 bases and J 2 bases; nucleotides not matched to a gene: 11. The CDR3 is 15 residues long. Germline CDR1 reads SQVTM; CDR2 reads ANQGSEA. The CDR3 is CSGSWREVDTDTQYF. The CDR3 DNA reads as TGCAGCGGGAGCTGGCGGGAGGTAGACACAGATACGCAGTATTTT.

V and J are TRBV19 and TRBJ2-3, with D maybe TRBD2 (6 bases). In germline, CDR1 is LNHDA, CDR2 SQIVND (reference sequence). V lost 10 bases and J 4 bases, leaving 18 bases between the germline ends. The CDR3 has 14 residues. The CDR3 coding sequence is TGTGCCACCACCCTGAGCACGGGGGCAGATACGCAGTATTTT. The encoded protein is CATTLSTGADTQYF.

The rearrangement joins TRBV5-1 to TRBJ2-5, with 10 nucleotides matching TRBD1. The length of the CDR3 is 15 residues. Germline assignment: CDR1 SGHRS and CDR2 YFSETQ. V lost 3 bases to trimming and J lost 4 bases; unmatched junction nucleotides: 6. The CDR3 DNA sequence: TGCGCCAGCAGCTCACGGGACAGGGGATCAGAGACCCAGTACTTC. Residues: CASSSRDRGSETQYF.

The chain has TRBV7-9 and TRBJ2-7, with D tentatively TRBD2 (6 bases). Trimming pared 5 bases from V and 7 bases from J, leaving 15 bases between. The germline gives CDR1 SEHNR, CDR2 FQNEAQ (reference sequence). This CDR3 has 13 residues. The DNA of the CDR3 is TGTGCCAGCAGCACTACCCGGGACTCAGAGCAGTACTTC. Its translation is CASSTTRDSEQYF.

The rearrangement uses TRBV19 and TRBJ1-5; TRBD1 agrees at 9 bases. The CDR3 loop spans 16 amino acids. Germline V gene lookup returns CDR1 LNHDA and CDR2 SQIVND (reference sequence). Trimming removed 0 bases from V and 1 base from J; junction bases left unmatched: 1. This chain's CDR3 is CASSIDGTGSNQPQHF. In nucleotides, the CDR3 is TGTGCCAGTAGTATAGATGGGACAGGGAGCAATCAGCCCCAGCATTTT. Variable domain in full (rest from reference TRBV19 and TRBJ1-5): DGGITQSPKYLFRKEGQNVTLSCEQNLNHDAMYWYRQDPGQGLRLIYYSQIVNDFQKGDIAEGYSVSREKKESFPLTVTSAQKNPTAFYLCASSIDGTGSNQPQHFGDGTRLSIL.

This chain joins TRBV2 and TRBJ1-4; the D is unclear. The CDR3 has 16 amino acids. Germline V gene sequence: CDR1 SNHLY, CDR2 FYNNEI. V lost 2 bases to trimming and J lost 0 bases, with 10 bases between them. The CDR3 bases are TGTGCCAGCAGTGAATTTGCGGCTGCAACTAATGAAAAACTGTTTTTT. Translation: CASSEFAAATNEKLFF.

The CDR3 region is CASSATQGFTLHF. The CDR3 nucleotides are TGTGCCAGCAGCGCCACACAGGGATTTACCCTCCACTTT. The V gene is TRBV7-2, the J gene TRBJ1-6; D is perhaps TRBD1 (6 bases). The V gene lost 5 bases and the J gene lost 14 bases, with 16 bases spanning the gap. The CDR3 spans 13 residues. In germline, CDR1 is SGHTA, CDR2 FQGNSA. The full variable domain, completed using reference TRBV7-2 and TRBJ1-6, is GAGVSQSPSNKVTEKGKDVELRCDPISGHTALYWYRQSLGQGLEFLIYFQGNSAPDKSGLPSDRFSAERTGGSVSTLTIQRTQQEDSAVYLCASSATQGFTLHFGNGTRLTVT.